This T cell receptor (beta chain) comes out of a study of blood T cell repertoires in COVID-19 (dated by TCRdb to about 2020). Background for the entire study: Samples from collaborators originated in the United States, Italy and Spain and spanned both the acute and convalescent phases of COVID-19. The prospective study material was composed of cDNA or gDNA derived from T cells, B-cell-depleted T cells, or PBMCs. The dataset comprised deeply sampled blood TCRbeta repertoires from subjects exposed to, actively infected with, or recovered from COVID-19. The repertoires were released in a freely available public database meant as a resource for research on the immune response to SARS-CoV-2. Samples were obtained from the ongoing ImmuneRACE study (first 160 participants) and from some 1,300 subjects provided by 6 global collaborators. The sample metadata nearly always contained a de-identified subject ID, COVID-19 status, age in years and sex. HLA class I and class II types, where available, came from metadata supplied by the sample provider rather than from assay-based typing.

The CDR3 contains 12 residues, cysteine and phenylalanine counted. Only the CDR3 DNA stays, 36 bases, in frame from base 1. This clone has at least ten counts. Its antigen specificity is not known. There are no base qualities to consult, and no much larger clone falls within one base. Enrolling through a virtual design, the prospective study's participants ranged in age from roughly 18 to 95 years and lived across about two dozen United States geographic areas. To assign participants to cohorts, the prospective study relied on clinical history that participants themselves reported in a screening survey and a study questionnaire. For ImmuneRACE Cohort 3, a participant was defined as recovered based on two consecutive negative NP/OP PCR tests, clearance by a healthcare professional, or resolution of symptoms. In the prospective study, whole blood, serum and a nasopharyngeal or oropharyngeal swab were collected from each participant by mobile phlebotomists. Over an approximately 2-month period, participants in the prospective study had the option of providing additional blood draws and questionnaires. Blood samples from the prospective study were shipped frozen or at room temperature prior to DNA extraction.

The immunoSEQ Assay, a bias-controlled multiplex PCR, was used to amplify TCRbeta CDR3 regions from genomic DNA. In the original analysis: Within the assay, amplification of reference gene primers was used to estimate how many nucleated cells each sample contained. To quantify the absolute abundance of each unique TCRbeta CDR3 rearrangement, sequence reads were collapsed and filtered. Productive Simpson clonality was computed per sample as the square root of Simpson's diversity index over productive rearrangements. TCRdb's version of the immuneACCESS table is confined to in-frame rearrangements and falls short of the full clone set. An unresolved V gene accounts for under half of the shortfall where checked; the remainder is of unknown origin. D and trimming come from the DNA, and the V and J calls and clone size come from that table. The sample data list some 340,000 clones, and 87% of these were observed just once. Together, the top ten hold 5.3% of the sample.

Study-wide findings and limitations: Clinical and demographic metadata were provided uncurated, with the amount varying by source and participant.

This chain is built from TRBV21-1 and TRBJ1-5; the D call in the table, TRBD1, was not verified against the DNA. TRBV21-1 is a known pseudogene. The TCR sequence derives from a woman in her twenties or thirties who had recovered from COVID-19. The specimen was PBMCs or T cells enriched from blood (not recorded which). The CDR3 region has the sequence CARTGGGQPQHF. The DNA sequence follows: TGTGCCAGAACAGGGGGAGGCCAGCCCCAGCATTTT.